Each of the 10 T cell receptor beta chains below was sequenced from the same sample in a study of T cells in Graves' hyperthyroidism and ophthalmopathy. From RNA transcripts, TCR beta CDR3 regions were amplified. TCR CDR3 regions were first amplified by RT-PCR with HTBI primers. TCRdb processed the multiplex PCR reads anew with MiXCR; each CDR3 protein has one entry. The sample holds some 500,000 distinct CDR3 sequences, 13% to 15% seen once. The sequenced sample consisted of blood. The receptor source for this set is a woman aged 18-29 years with Graves' hyperthyroidism.

This clonotype has a count of ten or more. The chain combines TRBV11-2 with TRBJ2-1; D uncertain. Trimming cost V 0 bases and J 7 bases, with 4 bases left between them. From germline, CDR1 is SGHAT and CDR2 FQNNGV. This CDR3 is 12 amino acids long. In DNA, the CDR3 is TGTGCCAGCAGCTTAGAAGTAAATGAGCAGTTCTTC. Its protein is CASSLEVNEQFF.

In its sample, this clonotype was seen many times. The chain uses TRBV7-3 and TRBJ1-1; D unclear. CDR3 size: 13 residues. Germline assignment: CDR1 SGHTA and CDR2 FQGTGA. Trimming left V 5 bases short and J 1 base short, with 8 bases between. Written as DNA, the CDR3 is TGTGCCAGCAGCCTCCAGCCGAACACTGAAGCTTTCTTT. It specifies CASSLQPNTEAFF.

At least ten counts were recorded for this clonotype. The J gene is TRBJ1-2, the V gene TRBV7-3, with D hard to call. This CDR3 has 15 residues. Germline CDR1 SGHTA, CDR2 FQGTGA. V was pared by 5 bases and J by 6 bases, with 19 bases between. The CDR3, as DNA: TGTGCCAGCAGCCCGAGGGCGCTGGAGTTCGATGGCTACACCTTC. The encoded protein is CASSPRALEFDGYTF.

This clonotype has just a few counts. The V and J genes are TRBV5-5 and TRBJ1-2, with 9 positions matching TRBD1. Trimming cost V 3 bases and J 4 bases; bases outside gene matches: 7. The CDR3 covers 15 residues. Germline V lookup: CDR1 SGHKS, CDR2 YYEKEE (reference sequence). The CDR3 spells CASSSRDRVIYGYTF. DNA of the CDR3: TGTGCCAGCAGCTCCCGGGACAGGGTGATCTATGGCTACACCTTC.

The chain carries TRBV11-3 and TRBJ2-3; tentatively, D is TRBD2 (6 bases). The CDR3 contains 17 residues. Per germline, CDR1 SGHNT and CDR2 YENEEA. The ends were cut back, 4 bases at V and 0 bases at J, with 17 bases in the middle. CDR3 protein: CASSSGDEEFSTDTQYF. CDR3 nucleotides: TGTGCCAGCAGCTCGGGGGACGAGGAATTTAGCACAGATACGCAGTATTTT. The entire variable domain, with the rest obtained from reference TRBV11-3 and TRBJ2-3, is as follows: EAGVVQSPRYKIIEKKQPVAFWCNPISGHNTLYWYLQNLGQGPELLIRYENEEAVDDSQLPKDRFSAERLKGVDSTLKIQPAELGDSAVYLCASSSGDEEFSTDTQYFGPGTRLTVL.

This clonotype was seen at least ten times. The gene calls are TRBV29-1 and TRBJ2-7, with D maybe TRBD2 (7 bases). The germline V and J ends were trimmed by 4 bases and 3 bases, with 16 bases remaining between them. Germline V gives CDR1 SQVTM, CDR2 ANQGSEA. The CDR3 contains 14 residues. CDR3 sequence: CSVVTGGENYEQYV. The DNA of the CDR3 is TGCAGCGTTGTCACGGGGGGCGAAAACTACGAGCAGTACGTC.

This clonotype has just a few counts. This clone may be a read error of a much larger clone one base away. The rearrangement links TRBV2 to TRBJ2-2; 10 bases fit TRBD2. Germline CDR1 reads SNHLY; CDR2 reads FYNNEI. J gave up 7 bases and V 5 bases, and 7 bases lay outside the gene matches. This CDR3 comprises 15 residues. The CDR3 spells CASSPSGSSVGELFF. CDR3 nucleotide sequence: TGTGCCAGCAGTCCTAGCGGGAGCAGTGTCGGGGAGCTGTTTTTT.

The V gene is TRBV19, the J gene TRBJ2-1; 7 bases line up with TRBD2. The CDR3 totals 13 residues. V gave up 4 bases and J gave up 10 bases; unmatched junction bases: 7. In germline, CDR1 is LNHDA, CDR2 SQIVND (reference sequence). The CDR3 bases are TGTGCCAGTAGTAGGGGGGAGGGCCGCGAGCAGTTCTTC. This translates into CASSRGEGREQFF.

The table lists this clonotype with many counts. This chain connects TRBV13 to TRBJ2-3; 9 positions match TRBD2. This CDR3 is built from 16 residues. In germline, CDR1 is PRHDT, CDR2 FYEKMQ (reference sequence). Unmatched junction bases numbered 9, after V lost 5 bases and J lost 3 bases. The CDR3 region is CASSPGWRGGTDTQYF. CDR3 DNA: TGTGCCAGCAGCCCCGGTTGGCGGGGGGGAACAGATACGCAGTATTTT.

This clonotype was detected many times. The rearrangement uses TRBV24-1 and TRBJ2-1, with TRBD1 as a possible D gene (6 bases). CDR3 length: 14 residues. CDR1 KGHDR and CDR2 SFDVKD come from the germline V gene. V lost 6 bases to trimming and J lost 7 bases, with 15 bases between them. This CDR3 is CATSSGDRLNEQFF. Here the CDR3 DNA reads TGTGCCACCAGTTCCGGCGACAGGCTGAATGAGCAGTTCTTC.